This is a list of T cell receptor beta chains from one sample in a study of regulatory T cells in long-lasting Graves disease. TCRdb called the multiplex PCR reads again in MiXCR, with one record for every CDR3 protein. There are around 360,000 distinct CDR3 sequences in the sample; 15% to 20% occur only once, and roughly a fifth lies in the top ten. These data were also filed under a second study, of T cells in Graves' hyperthyroidism and ophthalmopathy.

The input for sequencing was peripheral blood mononuclear cells (PBMCs), taken at new diagnosis, from a patient treated with antithyroid drugs. The receptors come from a young woman with Graves disease. Each CDR3 is given with its conserved first and last residue. Fields, in order: J gene, clone size, D gene, V gene, CDR3 protein, CDR3 DNA. D genes are given only for firm matches. Clone sizes are given selectively: once, few, many, or a class where the clone is expanded.

>TRBJ1-1|many|.|TRBV2
CASSGWGAFF
TGTGCCAGCAGTGGCTGGGGAGCTTTCTTT
>TRBJ2-5|.|TRBD2|TRBV7-8
CASTYGRAGETQYF
TGTGCCAGCACCTACGGGAGGGCCGGGGAGACCCAGTACTTC
>TRBJ1-2|many|.|TRBV20-1
CSARETNYGYTF
TGCAGTGCTAGGGAGACCAACTATGGCTACACCTTC
>TRBJ1-1|.|TRBD1|TRBV9
CASSVDNRGMNTEAFF
TGTGCCAGCAGCGTAGATAACAGGGGGATGAACACTGAAGCTTTCTTT
>TRBJ2-7|many|.|TRBV5-1
CASSNAGTPRSEQYF
TGCGCCAGCAGCAACGCCGGGACACCCAGGAGCGAGCAGTACTTC
>TRBJ2-1|.|.|TRBV20-1
CSAPGLASYNEQFF
TGCAGTGCTCCGGGGCTGGCCTCCTACAATGAGCAGTTCTTC
>TRBJ1-4|many|.|TRBV2
CASSEALLRANEKLFF
TGTGCCAGCAGTGAAGCGCTATTGAGAGCTAATGAAAAACTGTTTTTT
>TRBJ2-1|many|.|TRBV6-1
CASTREGGGYNEQFF
TGTGCCAGCACCCGAGAGGGGGGGGGCTACAATGAGCAGTTCTTC
>TRBJ2-6|many|.|TRBV2
CASSRQVSGANVLTF
TGTGCCAGCAGTCGACAGGTCTCTGGGGCCAACGTCCTGACTTTC
>TRBJ1-1|few|TRBD1|TRBV7-9
CASSPQRGQAIRNTEAFF
TGTGCCAGCAGCCCACAACGGGGACAGGCGATTAGGAACACTGAAGCTTTCTTT
>TRBJ1-1|.|.|TRBV7-9
CASSLEGWRTEAFF
TGTGCCAGCAGCTTAGAGGGCTGGAGGACTGAAGCTTTCTTT
>TRBJ1-5|once|.|TRBV3-1
CASSRVAGNNQPQHF
TGTGCCAGCAGCCGAGTGGCAGGGAACAATCAGCCCCAGCATTTT
>TRBJ2-5|.|TRBD2|TRBV5-1
CASSRTGASGQETQYF
TGCGCCAGCAGTCGAACGGGGGCTAGCGGGCAAGAGACCCAGTACTTC
>TRBJ2-7|many|.|TRBV28
CASSLGRQRSWDEQYF
TGTGCCAGCAGCCTGGGACGACAACGGTCTTGGGACGAGCAGTACTTC
>TRBJ2-3|.|TRBD2|TRBV5-1
CASSRSGRGADTQYF
TGTGCCAGCAGCCGTAGCGGGAGAGGAGCAGATACGCAGTATTTT
>TRBJ2-1|.|.|TRBV4-1
CASSQGAVYRTFF
TGCGCCAGCAGCCAAGGGGCCGTTTACCGGACGTTCTTC
>TRBJ2-5|few|.|TRBV6-1
CASHRGETQYF
TGTGCCAGCCACCGAGGGGAGACCCAGTACTTC
>TRBJ1-2|many|.|TRBV11-1
CASARGSANYGYTF
TGTGCCAGCGCTAGGGGATCAGCTAACTATGGCTACACCTTC
>TRBJ2-5|many|TRBD1|TRBV9
CASSVGGRGQETQYF
TGTGCCAGCAGCGTAGGGGGCAGGGGGCAAGAGACCCAGTACTTC
>TRBJ2-7|.|.|TRBV29-1
CSAELTPYEQYF
TGCAGCGCTGAACTGACCCCCTACGAGCAGTACTTC
>TRBJ2-5|few|.|TRBV28
CASGARAPRETQYF
TGTGCCAGCGGAGCCAGGGCCCCTAGGGAGACCCAGTACTTC
>TRBJ1-3|many|.|TRBV3-1
CASSQDQLSGNTIYF
TGTGCCAGCAGCCAAGATCAGCTCTCTGGAAACACCATATATTTT
>TRBJ1-5|few|.|TRBV20-1
CSARDFGRHNQPQHF
TGCAGTGCTAGAGATTTCGGCAGACACAATCAGCCCCAGCATTTT
>TRBJ2-1|.|TRBD2|TRBV28
CASSFLAVLPHNEQFF
TGTGCCAGCAGTTTTCTAGCGGTCCTACCCCACAATGAGCAGTTCTTC
>TRBJ2-1|few|TRBD2|TRBV15
CATSPTPGLVFEQFF
TGTGCCACCAGCCCCACACCGGGACTAGTGTTTGAGCAGTTCTTC